This T cell receptor beta chain was sequenced in a study of T cells in localized non-small cell lung cancer. CDR3 length: 12 residues. Between the trimmed V and J ends, which lost 10 bases and 4 bases, there was a span of 13 bases. CDR1 and CDR2 (germline): LNHDA, SQIVND (reference sequence). The assay was immunoSEQ multiplex PCR, and TCRdb's table has in-frame clones only and misses some. The sample holds over 25,000 clones, about 90% seen once. The V gene is TRBV19, the J gene TRBJ1-1; perhaps TRBD1 as D (5 bases). The origin of this receptor is a woman between 35 and 75 years old with stage I lung adenocarcinoma. The starting material was peripheral blood, obtained before any cancer treatment. CDR3 protein: CATGGTGTEAFF. The CDR3 nucleotides are TGTGCCACCGGGGGGACGGGCACTGAAGCTTTCTTT.